The 15 T cell receptor beta chains given below trace back to one sample, sequenced in a study of shared clonotypes between healthy human individuals. Libraries were prepared by immunoSEQ multiplex PCR; TCRdb keeps only in-frame clonotypes and omits some of them. The sample records under 1,900,000 clones, about 98.5% being singletons. Sample: naive CD4+ T cells sorted from blood. Documented subset: CD45RA+ positively selected. Source of these receptors: a man younger than 45 in good health.

This clone was detected only once. Other DNA sequences in this specimen translate into the identical CDR3. The chain employs TRBV19 and TRBJ2-1; no clear D. The V end lost 3 bases, the J end lost 2 bases, and 5 bases lay between the germline ends. The germline V gene encodes CDR1 LNHDA and CDR2 SQIVND (reference sequence). This CDR3 comprises 13 residues. CDR3 DNA: TGTGCCAGTAGTATCGGCCCCTACAATGAGCAGTTCTTC. It is translated as CASSIGPYNEQFF.

This clone was counted between two and nine times. The sample holds other DNA sequences that translate to the same CDR3. The chain carries TRBV7-2 and TRBJ2-1, with 9 bases matching TRBD2. The CDR3 length is 16 residues. Germline values: CDR1 SGHTA, CDR2 FQGNSA. V was pared by 0 bases and J by 0 bases, with 0 bases of the junction left unmatched. CDR3 sequence reads: CASSLASGSSYNEQFF. DNA for the CDR3: TGTGCCAGCAGCTTAGCTAGCGGGAGCTCCTACAATGAGCAGTTCTTC. The full variable domain, rest sourced from reference TRBV7-2 and TRBJ2-1, is GAGVSQSPSNKVTEKGKDVELRCDPISGHTALYWYRQSLGQGLEFLIYFQGNSAPDKSGLPSDRFSAERTGGSVSTLTIQRTQQEDSAVYLCASSLASGSSYNEQFFGPGTRLTVL.

This chain links TRBV7-9 with TRBJ2-2; 10 positions agree with TRBD1. The J segment lost 6 bases and the V segment lost 4 bases, leaving 5 bases of the junction unmatched. CDR1 and CDR2 (germline): SEHNR, FQNEAQ (reference sequence). The CDR3 totals 15 residues. DNA of the CDR3: TGTGCCAGCAGCTACAGGGACAGGGGCCCCGGGGAGCTGTTTTTT. It codes for CASSYRDRGPGELFF.

The gene calls are TRBV28 and TRBJ2-7, with 12 bases identical to TRBD1. From germline, CDR1 is MDHEN and CDR2 SYDVKM. V gave up 5 bases and J gave up 7 bases; unmatched junction bases: 6. CDR3 size: 14 residues. The CDR3 region is CASSGGQGAFEQYF. CDR3 bases: TGTGCCAGCAGTGGGGGACAGGGGGCCTTTGAGCAGTACTTC.

This sequence joins TRBV14 and TRBJ1-2, with TRBD1 matching 9 bases. V lost 1 base and J lost 4; bases outside the gene matches: 7. The CDR3 extends over 16 amino acids. Per germline, CDR1 SGHDN and CDR2 FVKESK. This CDR3 reads CASSQGYRGPFYGYTF. CDR3 bases: TGTGCCAGCAGCCAAGGCTACAGGGGGCCCTTCTATGGCTACACCTTC.

This chain uses TRBV9 with TRBJ2-7, with 9 bases lining up with TRBD1. The CDR3 has 21 residues. Germline loops: CDR1 SGDLS, CDR2 YYNGEE. V gave up 2 bases and J gave up 2 bases; unmatched junction bases: 23. CDR3 DNA sequence: TGTGCCAGCAGCGTGGACAGGGGTTTTGATCCTTTGCGGGAGCAAGCCTACGAGCAGTACTTC. Protein sequence: CASSVDRGFDPLREQAYEQYF. The full variable domain, completed using reference TRBV9 and TRBJ2-7, is DSGVTQTPKHLITATGQRVTLRCSPRSGDLSVYWYQQSLDQGLQFLIQYYNGEERAKGNILERFSAQQFPDLHSELNLSSLELGDSALYFCASSVDRGFDPLREQAYEQYFGPGTRLTVT.

V usage is TRBV4-1 and J usage is TRBJ2-1; TRBD1 agrees at 7 bases. The germline CDR1 and CDR2 sequences are MGHRA and YSYEKL. The CDR3 is 16 amino acids. After removal of 1 base from V and 4 bases from J, the junction contained 7 bases not matched to a gene. The CDR3 DNA reads as TGCGCCAGCAGCCAAGTCGACAGGGCGATATACAATGAGCAGTTCTTC. Translated: CASSQVDRAIYNEQFF.

This chain connects TRBV19 to TRBJ1-2; 7 bases line up with TRBD1. Germline V gives CDR1 LNHDA, CDR2 SQIVND (reference sequence). The CDR3 totals 14 residues. Trimming cost V 8 bases and J 2 bases; bases outside gene matches: 8. CDR3 protein: CASQMTGRNYGYTF. As DNA, the CDR3 is TGTGCCAGTCAAATGACAGGGCGGAACTATGGCTACACCTTC.

The chain joins TRBV6-5 to TRBJ1-2, with D perhaps TRBD1 (5 bases). Per germline, CDR1 MNHEY and CDR2 SVGAGI. The ends were cut back, 5 bases at V and 0 bases at J, with 10 bases in the middle. This CDR3 contains 14 residues. The CDR3 region has the DNA TGTGCCAGCAGTCGGGACTCTTCTAACTATGGCTACACCTTC. This codes for CASSRDSSNYGYTF.

The J gene is TRBJ2-5, the V gene TRBV5-4, with D possibly being TRBD1 (6 bases). V was pared by 6 bases and J by 5 bases, with 8 bases between. In germline, CDR1 is SGHNT, CDR2 YYREEE (reference sequence). The CDR3 is made up of 11 amino acids. In DNA, the CDR3 is TGTGCCAGCAATAGGGGGGAGACCCAGTACTTC. It is translated as CASNRGETQYF.

This clone was seen just once. The chain couples TRBV9 to TRBJ2-1; TRBD2 aligns across 7 bases. Unmatched junction bases numbered 3, after V lost 0 bases and J lost 0 bases. This CDR3 region has 16 residues. Germline V gives CDR1 SGDLS, CDR2 YYNGEE. CDR3 DNA: TGTGCCAGCAGCGTAGTCCGCGGGAGCTCCTACAATGAGCAGTTCTTC. Translation: CASSVVRGSSYNEQFF.

This rearrangement joins TRBV9 to TRBJ2-3, with D unclear. Germline-derived CDR1 and CDR2 are SGDLS and YYNGEE. This CDR3 comprises 14 residues. V lost 3 bases and J lost 0, with 8 bases in between. CDR3 amino acids: CASSDRVSTDTQYF. As DNA, the CDR3 is TGTGCCAGCAGCGATAGGGTGAGCACAGATACGCAGTATTTT.

The chain is built from TRBV6-5 and TRBJ1-2; D is ambiguous. This CDR3 spans 13 amino acids. Trimming pared 4 bases from V and 8 bases from J, leaving 14 bases between. CDR1 is MNHEY, CDR2 SVGAGI, per germline. The CDR3: CASSLDRIRGYTF. Here the CDR3 DNA reads TGTGCCAGCAGTTTGGACCGAATCCGGGGCTACACCTTC.

The rearrangement links TRBV28 to TRBJ1-4; D unclear. V was pared by 1 base and J by 1 base, with 7 bases between. From germline, CDR1 is MDHEN and CDR2 SYDVKM. There are 15 residues in the CDR3. This CDR3 is CASSLLGVTNEKLFF. In nucleotides, the CDR3 is TGTGCCAGCAGTTTATTGGGTGTAACTAATGAAAAACTGTTTTTT.

The rearrangement links TRBV7-3 to TRBJ2-3; a weak D match, TRBD2 (5 bases). In germline, CDR1 is SGHTA, CDR2 FQGTGA. The CDR3 has 15 amino acids. Trimming took 6 bases from V and 3 from J, leaving 16 bases between them. CDR3 DNA: TGTGCCAGCAGTGAGGGTATAGTTGGGACAGATACGCAGTATTTT. This gives the protein CASSEGIVGTDTQYF.